A single sample gave rise to the 16 T cell receptor beta chains below, sequenced in a study of T cell changes during pregnancy in multiple sclerosis. The assay was immunoSEQ multiplex PCR, and TCRdb's table has in-frame clones only and misses some. Of about 57,000 clones listed, 90% to 95% are singletons. The source material was CD4+ T cells from peripheral blood mononuclear cells, sampled in the second trimester of pregnancy. All receptors derive from a female donor with multiple sclerosis, enrolled in a pregnancy study.

This clone was seen only once. The V and J genes are TRBV7-9 and TRBJ1-3; perhaps TRBD1 as D (6 bases). From germline, CDR1 is SEHNR and CDR2 FQNEAQ (reference sequence). The length of the CDR3 is 15 residues. V dropped 5 bases and J dropped 0 bases, with 11 bases sitting between them. CDR3 residues: CASSRDILSGNTIYF. The CDR3 DNA reads as TGTGCCAGCAGCCGGGACATCCTCTCTGGAAACACCATATATTTT.

The rearrangement joins TRBV6-5 to TRBJ2-7; 9 bases map to TRBD1. Trimming removed 5 bases from V and 3 bases from J; junction bases left unmatched: 5. Germline V gives CDR1 MNHEY, CDR2 SVGAGI. The CDR3 spans 14 residues. CDR3 loop: CASSTDRGNYEQYF. The CDR3 DNA is TGTGCCAGCAGTACTGACAGGGGGAACTACGAGCAGTACTTC.

This chain links TRBV6-5 with TRBJ2-2, with 8 bases identical to TRBD2. CDR3 length equals 16 residues. V gave up 4 bases and J gave up 0 bases; unmatched junction bases: 4. Germline lookup yields CDR1 MNHEY and CDR2 SVGAGI. For the CDR3, the DNA is TGTGCCAGCAGTTCGGATAGCGGGGCGAACACCGGGGAGCTGTTTTTT. It codes for CASSSDSGANTGELFF.

The chain joins TRBV28 to TRBJ1-1; the match to TRBD1 covers 8 bases. V gave up 3 bases and J gave up 10 bases; unmatched junction bases: 10. The CDR3 totals 14 residues. Germline assignment: CDR1 MDHEN and CDR2 SYDVKM. CDR3 protein: CASSFTPRGLGAFF. The CDR3 nucleotides are TGTGCCAGCAGTTTCACTCCCAGGGGGCTAGGAGCTTTCTTT.

This clone was counted only a few times. This chain connects TRBV11-2 to TRBJ1-5; D gene uncertain. The germline gives CDR1 SGHAT, CDR2 FQNNGV. The V gene lost 2 bases and the J gene lost 1 base, with 9 bases spanning the gap. The CDR3 is 15 residues long. The CDR3 loop reads CASSLHQASNQPQHF. Here the CDR3 DNA reads TGTGCCAGCAGCTTACACCAGGCGAGCAATCAGCCCCAGCATTTT.

This chain connects TRBV9 to TRBJ2-2, with 10 bases aligning to TRBD2. The trim removed 0 bases at V and 2 bases at J, leaving 4 bases unmatched. This CDR3 has 17 residues. Germline V lookup: CDR1 SGDLS, CDR2 YYNGEE. The CDR3 loop is CASSVASGGHNTGELFF. The CDR3 DNA follows: TGTGCCAGCAGCGTAGCTAGCGGGGGCCATAACACCGGGGAGCTGTTTTTT.

The chain employs TRBV5-4 and TRBJ2-7, with a possible D match to TRBD2 (5 bases). This CDR3 is 13 amino acids long. V was trimmed by 3 bases and J by 1 base, leaving 8 bases between them. The germline gives CDR1 SGHNT, CDR2 YYREEE (reference sequence). The DNA for the CDR3 is TGTGCCAGCAGCTCCGGGGTATCCTACGAGCAGTACTTC. Amino acids: CASSSGVSYEQYF.

The genes are TRBV7-9 and TRBJ1-3, with D possibly matching TRBD1 (6 bases). CDR1 is SEHNR and CDR2 is FQNEAQ in the germline V gene (reference sequence). V was trimmed by 8 bases and J by 0 bases, leaving 20 bases between them. The CDR3 covers 17 residues. The CDR3 loop reads CASSRVGGPNSGNTIYF. The DNA for the CDR3 is TGTGCCAGCTCAAGGGTAGGGGGACCTAACTCTGGAAACACCATATATTTT.

V is TRBV15 and J is TRBJ1-2; D is ambiguous. This CDR3 is built from 12 residues. The ends were cut back, 1 base at V and 3 bases at J, with 3 bases in the middle. CDR1 and CDR2 from the germline V gene are LNHNV and YYDKDF (reference sequence). The CDR3 region has the DNA TGTGCCACCAGCAGAGGAGACTATGGCTACACCTTC. This encodes CATSRGDYGYTF.

The rearrangement links TRBV9 to TRBJ1-4, with D possibly TRBD1 on 6 matching bases. CDR1 is SGDLS, CDR2 YYNGEE, per germline. The CDR3 runs to 15 residues. Trimming removed 5 bases from V and 5 bases from J, with 16 bases in between. The CDR3: CASSPRLGGNEKLFF. The CDR3 DNA reads as TGTGCCAGCAGTCCCCGGCTAGGGGGAAATGAAAAACTGTTTTTT.

The chain has TRBV2 and TRBJ2-1; 7 positions match TRBD2. Trimming took 5 bases from V and 7 from J; bases not matched to a gene: 5. CDR3 length: 13 residues. Looked up from germline, CDR1 is SNHLY and CDR2 is FYNNEI. The CDR3 coding sequence is TGTGCCAGCAGTCCCACTAGCGCGAATGAGCAGTTCTTC. It is translated as CASSPTSANEQFF. Based on the CDR3 plus reference TRBV2 and TRBJ2-1, the full variable domain is EPEVTQTPSHQVTQMGQEVILRCVPISNHLYFYWYRQILGQKVEFLVSFYNNEISEKSEIFDDQFSVERPDGSNFTLKIRSTKLEDSAMYFCASSPTSANEQFFGPGTRLTVL.

The rearrangement links TRBV5-4 to TRBJ2-1; 11 nucleotides line up with TRBD2. V shed 4 bases, J shed 4 bases, and the junction held 13 bases outside the gene matches. The germline gives CDR1 SGHNT, CDR2 YYREEE (reference sequence). The CDR3 has 18 amino acids. The CDR3 nucleotides are TGTGCCAGCAGCCGGGGTCCTAGCGGGGGGAGACGTTACAATGAGCAGTTCTTC. This encodes CASSRGPSGGRRYNEQFF.

The V and J genes are TRBV7-3 and TRBJ2-1, with TRBD1 matching over 8 bases. Trimming at V came to 5 bases and at J to 0 bases, leaving 9 bases not matched to a gene. The CDR3 sequence is 17 residues long. Germline assignment: CDR1 SGHTA and CDR2 FQGTGA. The CDR3 DNA follows: TGTGCCAGCAGCCCAGGGGGCAGGATAGGCTCCTACAATGAGCAGTTCTTC. As protein: CASSPGGRIGSYNEQFF.

Here the CDR3 DNA reads TGTGCCAGCGGGGATTTCTACGAGCAGTACTTC. Translating gives CASGDFYEQYF. The chain carries TRBV19 and TRBJ2-7; tentative D call: TRBD2 (5 bases). CDR3 size: 11 residues. Per the germline V gene, CDR1 is LNHDA and CDR2 is SQIVND (reference sequence). V lost 9 bases and J 3 bases, leaving 9 bases between the germline ends.

J is TRBJ1-3 and V is TRBV5-5; D gene uncertain. Germline lookup yields CDR1 SGHKS and CDR2 YYEKEE (reference sequence). Trimming shortened V by 2 bases and J by 4 bases, and 13 bases separated the two germline ends. There are 15 residues in the CDR3. CDR3 protein: CASSLDPGLGNTIYF. DNA of the CDR3: TGTGCCAGCAGCTTAGACCCCGGACTCGGAAACACCATATATTTT.

The chain has TRBV28 and TRBJ2-7; 7 bases line up with TRBD1. The length of the CDR3 is 13 residues. Germline values: CDR1 MDHEN, CDR2 SYDVKM. J was trimmed by 0 bases and V by 9 bases; bases with no gene match: 5. The CDR3 loop is CASQQGSSYEQYF. In DNA, the CDR3 is TGTGCCAGTCAACAGGGGAGCTCCTACGAGCAGTACTTC.